This T cell receptor beta chain is from a study of siplizumab effects on memory and regulatory T cells. V shed 1 base and J 5 bases; nucleotides not matched to a gene: 10. CDR1 and CDR2 (germline): SGHRS, YFSETQ. This CDR3 spans 16 amino acids. The method was immunoSEQ multiplex PCR; TCRdb's version includes in-frame clones alone and lacks a portion of them. The data show around 100,000 clones, about 95% seen once. Sequenced material: non-Treg CD4+ T cells sorted from blood. This receptor was obtained from a human donor in good health. V usage is TRBV5-1 and J usage is TRBJ2-7; 9 bases match TRBD2. DNA for the CDR3: TGCGCCAGCAGCTTGAGGCTGCCTAGCGGGAAAAACGAGCAGTACTTC. Residues: CASSLRLPSGKNEQYF. The entire variable domain, with the rest obtained from reference TRBV5-1 and TRBJ2-7, is as follows: KAGVTQTPRYLIKTRGQQVTLSCSPISGHRSVSWYQQTPGQGLQFLFEYFSETQRNKGNFPGRFSGRQFSNSRSEMNVSTLELGDSALYLCASSLRLPSGKNEQYFGPGTRLTVT.